Below are 9 T cell receptor beta chains sequenced from a single sample in a study of T cells after yellow fever vaccination. TCRdb recomputed calls from the 5' RACE reads with MiXCR, one row per CDR3 protein. The table records just under 600,000 distinct CDR3 sequences, roughly 13% of them present only once. The input for sequencing was PBMCs, taken on the day of the yellow fever booster vaccination. The receptors stem from a man aged 25 to 40 who received the YFV17D yellow fever vaccine.

This clonotype was found a few times. V usage is TRBV9 and J usage is TRBJ2-3, with D perhaps TRBD1 or TRBD2 (5 bases each). V gave up 3 bases and J gave up 2 bases, with 13 bases separating them. Germline loops: CDR1 SGDLS, CDR2 YYNGEE. CDR3 length equals 15 residues. CDR3 loop: CASSDTGGNTDTQYF. The CDR3 DNA follows: TGTGCCAGCAGCGATACTGGGGGAAACACAGATACGCAGTATTTT.

The rearrangement links TRBV10-3 to TRBJ2-7; D gene ambiguous. The CDR3 length is 13 residues. Germline V CDR1 and CDR2: ENHRY, SYGVKD. V shed 3 bases and J shed 0 bases, with 6 bases lying between them. CDR3 bases: TGTGCCATCAGTGACACCGACTCCTACGAGCAGTACTTC. Protein sequence: CAISDTDSYEQYF.

This clonotype has at least ten counts. This chain connects TRBV5-1 to TRBJ2-1; D not resolved. Germline V lookup: CDR1 SGHRS, CDR2 YFSETQ. The CDR3 consists of 11 residues. Trimming removed 5 bases at V and 9 bases at J, with 9 bases between. CDR3 amino acids: CASRTGFEQFF. The CDR3 region has the DNA TGCGCCAGCAGGACTGGGTTTGAGCAGTTCTTC.

This clonotype was observed many times. This chain connects TRBV7-8 to TRBJ1-4; 9 bases are a match to TRBD1. J lost 4 bases, V lost 5 bases, and 2 bases had no gene match. Germline V gives CDR1 SGHVS, CDR2 FQNEAQ. The CDR3 has 14 residues. In nucleotides, the CDR3 is TGTGCCAGCAGCGTGGGACAGGGTAATGAAAAACTGTTTTTT. Translating it yields CASSVGQGNEKLFF.

This clonotype was observed a handful of times. The CDR3 bases are TGTGCCATCCAGGGACTAACACCCAATGAGCAGTTCTTC. As protein: CAIQGLTPNEQFF. This sequence joins TRBV10-3 and TRBJ2-1, with 7 bases matching TRBD2. The germline CDR1 and CDR2 sequences are ENHRY and SYGVKD. The CDR3 contains 13 residues. The junction had 7 bases not matched to a gene; V was cut back by 8 bases and J by 6 bases.

Only a few counts were recorded for this clonotype. The chain combines TRBV7-2 with TRBJ1-4; D gene unclear. The germline gives CDR1 SGHTA, CDR2 FQGNSA. V gave up 4 bases and J gave up 7 bases, with 19 bases separating them. The length of the CDR3 is 16 residues. DNA of the CDR3: TGTGCCAGCAGCTCCGAAGGCCCCACTTGGCGTGAAAAACTGTTTTTT. Encoded protein: CASSSEGPTWREKLFF.

This clonotype was counted at least ten times. The V call is TRBV7-8, the J call TRBJ2-5; 9 bases match TRBD1. Germline lookup yields CDR1 SGHVS and CDR2 FQNEAQ. The V gene end was trimmed by 5 bases and the J gene end by 5 bases; junction bases not matched to a gene: 12. This CDR3 region has 16 residues. The CDR3 is CASSPRVGQGQETQYF. The CDR3 DNA sequence: TGTGCCAGCAGCCCCAGGGTCGGACAGGGGCAGGAGACCCAGTACTTC.

Only a few counts were recorded for this clonotype. The chain joins TRBV4-3 to TRBJ2-7; the D is unclear. This CDR3 spans 16 amino acids. CDR1 is LGHNA, CDR2 YSLEER, per germline. V was cut by 4 bases and J by 2 bases, with 18 bases left in between. The CDR3 nucleotides read TGCGCCAGCAGCCCGAGCATGGCAGGCCGGACCTACGAGCAGTACTTC. Amino acids: CASSPSMAGRTYEQYF.

The chain joins TRBV25-1 to TRBJ2-3; D is unresolved. Germline lookup yields CDR1 MGHDK and CDR2 SYGVNS. The CDR3 is 14 amino acids. V lost 10 bases and J 7 bases, leaving 21 bases between the germline ends. The CDR3 sequence: CATQTSLMRYTQYF. The CDR3 region has the DNA TGTGCCACCCAGACGAGTTTAATGCGATATACGCAGTATTTT.